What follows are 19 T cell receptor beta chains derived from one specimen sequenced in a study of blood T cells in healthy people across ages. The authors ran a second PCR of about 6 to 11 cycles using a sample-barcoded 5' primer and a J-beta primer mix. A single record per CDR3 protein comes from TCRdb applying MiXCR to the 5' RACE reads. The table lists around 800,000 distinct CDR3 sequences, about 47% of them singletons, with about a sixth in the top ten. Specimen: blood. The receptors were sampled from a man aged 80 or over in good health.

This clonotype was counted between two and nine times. CDR3 residues: CAISESGVANEKLFF. The CDR3, as DNA: TGTGCCATCAGTGAGTCGGGAGTGGCTAATGAAAAACTGTTTTTT. The chain uses TRBV10-3 and TRBJ1-4, with D unclear. Trimming took 0 bases from V and 3 from J, leaving 8 bases between them. Germline V CDR1 and CDR2: ENHRY, SYGVKD. This CDR3 comprises 15 residues.

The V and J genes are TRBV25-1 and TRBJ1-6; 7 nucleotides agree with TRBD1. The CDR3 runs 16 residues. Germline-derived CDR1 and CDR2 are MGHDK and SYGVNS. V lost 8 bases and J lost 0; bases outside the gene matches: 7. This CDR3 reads CASGGTASSYNSPLHF. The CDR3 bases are TGTGCCAGCGGTGGGACAGCGAGCTCCTATAATTCACCCCTCCACTTT. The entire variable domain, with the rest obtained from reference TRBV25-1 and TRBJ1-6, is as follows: EADIYQTPRYLVIGTGKKITLECSQTMGHDKMYWYQQDPGMELHLIHYSYGVNSTEKGDLSSESTVSRIRTEHFPLTLESARPSHTSQYLCASGGTASSYNSPLHFGNGTRLTVT.

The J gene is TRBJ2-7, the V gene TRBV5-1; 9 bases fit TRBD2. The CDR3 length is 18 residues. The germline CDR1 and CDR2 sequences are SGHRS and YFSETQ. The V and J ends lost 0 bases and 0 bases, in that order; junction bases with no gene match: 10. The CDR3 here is CASSLGLAVGKYSYEQYF. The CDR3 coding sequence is TGCGCCAGCAGCTTGGGACTAGCGGTTGGAAAATACTCCTACGAGCAGTACTTC.

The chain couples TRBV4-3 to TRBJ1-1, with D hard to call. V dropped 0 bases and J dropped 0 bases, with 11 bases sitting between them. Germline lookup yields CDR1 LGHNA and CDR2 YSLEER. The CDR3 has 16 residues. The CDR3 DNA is TGCGCCAGCAGCCAAGATAGTTCTCCAATGAACACTGAAGCTTTCTTT. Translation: CASSQDSSPMNTEAFF.

In nucleotides, the CDR3 is TGTGCCAGCAGCTTCCCCGGTTGGTATGAGCAGTTCTTC. Translating it yields CASSFPGWYEQFF. This chain connects TRBV7-2 to TRBJ2-1; no definite D call. The V and J ends lost 3 bases and 8 bases respectively, with 11 bases between them. The CDR3 loop spans 13 amino acids. CDR1 is SGHTA and CDR2 is FQGNSA in the germline V gene.

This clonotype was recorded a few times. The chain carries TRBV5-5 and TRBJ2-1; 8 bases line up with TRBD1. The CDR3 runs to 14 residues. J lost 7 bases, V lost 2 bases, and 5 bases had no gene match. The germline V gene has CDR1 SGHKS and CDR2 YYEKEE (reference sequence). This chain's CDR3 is CASSFGRGPNEQFF. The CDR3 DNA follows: TGTGCCAGCAGCTTCGGCAGGGGGCCTAATGAGCAGTTCTTC. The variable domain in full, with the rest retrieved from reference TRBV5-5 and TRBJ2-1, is DAGVTQSPTHLIKTRGQQVTLRCSPISGHKSVSWYQQVLGQGPQFIFQYYEKEERGRGNFPDRFSARQFPNYSSELNVNALLLGDSALYLCASSFGRGPNEQFFGPGTRLTVL.

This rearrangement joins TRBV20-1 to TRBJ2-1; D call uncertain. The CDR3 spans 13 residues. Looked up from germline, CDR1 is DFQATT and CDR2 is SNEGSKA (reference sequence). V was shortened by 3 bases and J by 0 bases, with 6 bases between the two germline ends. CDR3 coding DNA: TGCAGTGCTAGCCCATTCTCCTACAATGAGCAGTTCTTC. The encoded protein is CSASPFSYNEQFF.

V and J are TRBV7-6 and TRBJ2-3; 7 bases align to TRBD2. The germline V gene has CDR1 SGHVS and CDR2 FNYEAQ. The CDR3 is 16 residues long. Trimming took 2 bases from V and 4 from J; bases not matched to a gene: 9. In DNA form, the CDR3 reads TGTGCCAGCAGCTTAATGGGGAGGGCCGGTGCAGATACGCAGTATTTT. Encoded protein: CASSLMGRAGADTQYF.

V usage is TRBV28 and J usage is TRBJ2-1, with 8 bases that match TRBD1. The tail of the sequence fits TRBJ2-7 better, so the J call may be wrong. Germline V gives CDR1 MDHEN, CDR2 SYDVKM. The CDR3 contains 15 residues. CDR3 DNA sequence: TGTGCCAGCAGTTCCAGGACAGGGCTCTACAATGAGCAGTACTTC. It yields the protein CASSSRTGLYNEQYF.

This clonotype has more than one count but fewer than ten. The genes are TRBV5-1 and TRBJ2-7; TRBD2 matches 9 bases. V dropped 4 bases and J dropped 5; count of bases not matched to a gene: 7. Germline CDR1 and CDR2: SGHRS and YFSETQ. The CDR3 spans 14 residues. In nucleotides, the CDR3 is TGCGCCAGCAGCCATTTAGCGGGAGCTGACGAGCAGTACTTC. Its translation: CASSHLAGADEQYF.

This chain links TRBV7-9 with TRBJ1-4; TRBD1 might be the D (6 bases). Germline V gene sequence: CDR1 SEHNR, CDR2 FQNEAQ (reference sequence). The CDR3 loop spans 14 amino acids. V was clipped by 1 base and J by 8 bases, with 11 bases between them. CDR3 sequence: CASSLDPGEEKLFF. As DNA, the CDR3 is TGTGCCAGCAGCTTAGACCCAGGGGAAGAAAAACTGTTTTTT.

CDR3 nucleotides: TGCAGTGCTAGAGAGTTCCGGAGCGGGAGAAGGGATGAGCAGTTCTTC. It translates to CSAREFRSGRRDEQFF. The V call is TRBV20-1, the J call TRBJ2-1; 8 positions match TRBD2. The CDR3 has 16 amino acids. Germline CDR1 and CDR2: DFQATT and SNEGSKA (reference sequence). V lost 0 bases and J lost 8; bases outside the gene matches: 12.

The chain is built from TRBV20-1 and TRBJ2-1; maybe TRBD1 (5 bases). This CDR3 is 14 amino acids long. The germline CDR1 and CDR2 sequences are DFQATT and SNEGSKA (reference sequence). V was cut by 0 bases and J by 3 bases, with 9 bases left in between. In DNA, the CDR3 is TGCAGTGCTAGAGATAGGCAGGGCTACAATGAGCAGTTCTTC. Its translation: CSARDRQGYNEQFF.

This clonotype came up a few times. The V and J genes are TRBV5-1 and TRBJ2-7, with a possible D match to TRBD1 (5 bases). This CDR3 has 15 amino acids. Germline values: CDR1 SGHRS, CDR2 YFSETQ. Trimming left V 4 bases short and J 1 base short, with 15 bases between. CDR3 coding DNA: TGCGCCAGCAGCGAGGCCCCCAGGGCTTCCTACGAGCAGTACTTC. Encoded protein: CASSEAPRASYEQYF.

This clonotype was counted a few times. The CDR3 DNA sequence: TGTGCCAGCACCTCTTCAGGGGGGCAGGTCGACAATGAGCAGTTCTTC. Amino acids: CASTSSGGQVDNEQFF. The chain has TRBV13 and TRBJ2-1, with D maybe TRBD1 (7 bases). This CDR3 has 16 amino acids. The germline gives CDR1 PRHDT, CDR2 FYEKMQ (reference sequence). The V gene lost 7 bases and the J gene lost 5 bases, with 21 bases spanning the gap.

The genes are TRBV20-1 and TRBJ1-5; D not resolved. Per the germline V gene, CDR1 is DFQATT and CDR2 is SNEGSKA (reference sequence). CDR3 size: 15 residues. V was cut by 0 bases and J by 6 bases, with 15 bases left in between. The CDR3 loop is CSARDRRTGTQPQHF. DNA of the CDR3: TGCAGTGCTAGAGATAGGCGGACTGGCACTCAGCCCCAGCATTTT.

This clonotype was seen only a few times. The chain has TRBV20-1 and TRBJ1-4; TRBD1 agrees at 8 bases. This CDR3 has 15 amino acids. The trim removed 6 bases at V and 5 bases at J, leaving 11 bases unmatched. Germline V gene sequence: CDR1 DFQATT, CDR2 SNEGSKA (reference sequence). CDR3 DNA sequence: TGCAGTGCGGAAAGCGTGGACAGGGAGAATGAAAAACTGTTTTTT. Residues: CSAESVDRENEKLFF.

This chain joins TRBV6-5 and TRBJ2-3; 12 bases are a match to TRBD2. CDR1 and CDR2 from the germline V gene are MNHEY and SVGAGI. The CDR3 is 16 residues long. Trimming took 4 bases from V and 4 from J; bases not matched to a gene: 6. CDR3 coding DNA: TGTGCCAGCAGTTCTCCTAGCGGGAGGGCCGCAGATACGCAGTATTTT. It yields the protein CASSSPSGRAADTQYF.

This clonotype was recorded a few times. DNA for the CDR3: TGCAGTGCTGCAGTTGCCTACAATGAGCAGTTCTTC. Its translation is CSAAVAYNEQFF. This chain connects TRBV20-1 to TRBJ2-1; D is undetermined. V lost 5 bases and J lost 2, with 7 bases in between. CDR1 and CDR2 from the germline V gene are DFQATT and SNEGSKA (reference sequence). This CDR3 spans 12 amino acids.